This is a list of T cell receptor beta chains from one sample in a study of CD8+ T cells in alopecia areata. Method: immunoSEQ multiplex PCR; TCRdb's copy keeps in-frame clones and lacks some. In the table there are fewer than 200,000 clones, less than 80% of which are singletons. The specimen was CD8+ T cells sorted from blood, collected at week 0. These receptors originate from a human donor with alopecia areata. Both conserved end residues are part of each CDR3. Each record gives: D gene, V gene, J gene, clone size, CDR3 DNA, CDR3 protein. The D gene is left open where the match is weak. The size of a clone is reported for some rows only, either as once, few or many, or as a class for expanded clones.

>-|TRBV27|TRBJ1-1|-
TGTGCCAGCAGTGTTGGCACTGAAGCTTTCTTT
CASSVGTEAFF
>TRBD1|TRBV6-5|TRBJ2-3|-
TGTGCCAGCAGTAGAGACAGGGGTCGAGCAGATACGCAGTATTTT
CASSRDRGRADTQYF
>-|TRBV30|TRBJ2-7|-
TGTGCCTGGAGCGAGAAGGACGGTTCGAGGCTCTACGAGCAGTACTTC
CAWSEKDGSRLYEQYF
>TRBD1|TRBV27|TRBJ2-5|-
TGTGCCAGCAAGCCCCCGGGACAGGGTAGGGAGACCCAGTACTTC
CASKPPGQGRETQYF
>-|TRBV30|TRBJ1-4|-
TGTGCCTGGAGTGAGCTGGGGGAAAAACTGTTTTTT
CAWSELGEKLFF
>TRBD1|TRBV2|TRBJ2-1|-
TGTGCCATTTCAGGACAGGGGACGCATGAGCAGTTCTTC
CAISGQGTHEQFF
>-|TRBV5-1|TRBJ1-6|once
TGCGCCAGCAGCTTTTCAGGGGCCGCTTATAATTCACCCCTCCACTTT
CASSFSGAAYNSPLHF
>-|TRBV13|TRBJ2-5|-
TGTGCCAGCAGCCGGGCGCAAGAGACCCAGTACTTC
CASSRAQETQYF
>-|TRBV11-3|TRBJ2-5|few
TGTGCCAGCAGCTCCCACGAGGACTGGCTGGAGACCCAGTACTTC
CASSSHEDWLETQYF
>TRBD1|TRBV12-5|TRBJ1-5|few
TGTGCTACCACAGGGGAGGGTCAGCCCCAGCATTTT
CATTGEGQPQHF
>TRBD2|TRBV28|TRBJ2-1|-
TGTGCCAGCAGTTTCTATAGCGGGGGAGAATCCTGGAGGGATGAGCAGTTCTTC
CASSFYSGGESWRDEQFF
>TRBD1|TRBV6-5|TRBJ2-7|-
TGTGCCAGCAGTTACAGGACAGGATTCTCCTACGAGCAGTACTTC
CASSYRTGFSYEQYF
>-|TRBV6-5|TRBJ1-5|-
TGTGCCAGCAGTTACGGGGGGTATCAGCCCCAGCATTTT
CASSYGGYQPQHF
>-|TRBV2|TRBJ1-1|-
TGTGCCAGCAGGGTAGGGGACACTGAAGCTTTCTTT
CASRVGDTEAFF
>TRBD2|TRBV29-1|TRBJ2-3|-
TGCAGCGTTGAGGGACTAGTTGCAGATACGCAGTATTTT
CSVEGLVADTQYF
>TRBD1|TRBV9|TRBJ1-2|-
TGTGCCAGCAGCGGAGGGAAATACCCCGCGACAGGGGAACGGGGGCTATACGGCTACACCTTC
CASSGGKYPATGERGLYGYTF
>TRBD1|TRBV5-1|TRBJ2-2|-
TGCGCCAGCAGCTTGCAGACAGGGAAGAACACCGGGGAGCTGTTTTTT
CASSLQTGKNTGELFF
>-|TRBV27|TRBJ2-3|-
TGTGCCAGCAGTATTACCGGGACGCAGTATTTT
CASSITGTQYF
>-|TRBV25-1|TRBJ1-6|-
TGTGCCACCAGACAGGAAGGGAGTTCACCCCTCCACTTT
CATRQEGSSPLHF
>-|TRBV9|TRBJ1-1|once
TGTGCCAGCAGCGTAGAGGACGGACCTGAAGCTTTCTTT
CASSVEDGPEAFF
>-|TRBV13|TRBJ1-2|once
TGTGCCAGCAGCTTCTGGAACCGCTATGGCTACACCTTC
CASSFWNRYGYTF
>-|TRBV23-1|TRBJ2-5|-
TGCGCCAGCAGTCAATCGCTCCACAGGCCGAAGGAGACCCAGTACTTC
CASSQSLHRPKETQYF
>TRBD1|TRBV10-3|TRBJ1-2|-
TGTGCCATCACAGGGGGTGATGGCTACACCTTC
CAITGGDGYTF
>-|TRBV15|TRBJ2-2|-
TGTGCCACCAGCATCCCCTCGGGCGCCGGGGAGCTGTTTTTT
CATSIPSGAGELFF
>-|TRBV7-9|TRBJ1-1|few
TGTGCCAGCAGCTTAGGGACCACTGAAGCTTTCTTT
CASSLGTTEAFF
>-|TRBV27|TRBJ1-2|-
TGTGCCAGCAGTTTATATGGGGGCGATAACTATGGCTACACCTTC
CASSLYGGDNYGYTF
>TRBD1|TRBV7-9|TRBJ2-1|-
TGTGCCAGCAGAGGTGGGGAGATATACAGGGGCGAGCAGTTCTTC
CASRGGEIYRGEQFF
>TRBD1|TRBV6-1|TRBJ2-1|-
TGTGCCAGCAGTCAGGCCGGGACAGGGTCTAATGAGCAGTTCTTC
CASSQAGTGSNEQFF